In this sample, the clone carrying this T cell receptor beta chain turned up once. The CDR3 runs 15 residues. In germline, CDR1 is PRHDT, CDR2 FYEKMQ (reference sequence). Trimming removed 5 bases at V and 3 bases at J, with 16 bases between. This specimen comes from a study of blood T cell repertoires in COVID-19. TCRdb's table, derived via immunoSEQ multiplex PCR, lists solely in-frame clones and lacks some. The sample includes hundreds of thousands of clones, about 85% of them seen just once. Across roughly 25 US areas, participants ranged in age from roughly 18 to 95 years. Donors in Cohort 3 counted as recovered after two negative PCRs, clearance, or symptom resolution.

Sequencing was carried out using PBMCs or T cells enriched from blood (not recorded which). The receptor comes from an older woman who had recovered from COVID-19. This chain connects TRBV13 to TRBJ1-2; a weak D match, TRBD1 (5 bases). CDR3 sequence (DNA): TGTGCCAGCAGCCCGCGGGGGGGAGAGGACTATGGCTACACCTTC. Protein product: CASSPRGGEDYGYTF. Drawing the rest from reference TRBV13 and TRBJ1-2, the complete variable domain is AAGVIQSPRHLIKEKRETATLKCYPIPRHDTVYWYQQGPGQDPQFLISFYEKMQSDKGSIPDRFSAQQFSDYHSELNMSSLELGDSALYFCASSPRGGEDYGYTFGSGTRLTVV.